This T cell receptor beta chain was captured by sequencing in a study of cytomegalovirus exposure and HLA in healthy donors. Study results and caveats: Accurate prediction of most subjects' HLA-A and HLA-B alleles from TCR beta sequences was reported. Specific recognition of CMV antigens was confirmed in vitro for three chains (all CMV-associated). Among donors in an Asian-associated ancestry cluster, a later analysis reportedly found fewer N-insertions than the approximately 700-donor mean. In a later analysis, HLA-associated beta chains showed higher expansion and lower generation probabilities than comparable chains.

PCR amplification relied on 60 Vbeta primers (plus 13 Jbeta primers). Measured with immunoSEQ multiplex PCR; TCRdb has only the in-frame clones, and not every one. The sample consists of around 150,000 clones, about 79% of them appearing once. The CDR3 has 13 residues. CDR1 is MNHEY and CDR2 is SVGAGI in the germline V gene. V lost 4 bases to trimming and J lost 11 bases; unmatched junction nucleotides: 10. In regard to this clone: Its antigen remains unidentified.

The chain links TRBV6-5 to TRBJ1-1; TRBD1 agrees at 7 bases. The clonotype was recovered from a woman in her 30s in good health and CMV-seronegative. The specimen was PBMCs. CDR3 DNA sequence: TGTGCCAGCAGTTTGGCCAGGGGGAAAAGTGCTTTCTTT. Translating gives CASSLARGKSAFF.